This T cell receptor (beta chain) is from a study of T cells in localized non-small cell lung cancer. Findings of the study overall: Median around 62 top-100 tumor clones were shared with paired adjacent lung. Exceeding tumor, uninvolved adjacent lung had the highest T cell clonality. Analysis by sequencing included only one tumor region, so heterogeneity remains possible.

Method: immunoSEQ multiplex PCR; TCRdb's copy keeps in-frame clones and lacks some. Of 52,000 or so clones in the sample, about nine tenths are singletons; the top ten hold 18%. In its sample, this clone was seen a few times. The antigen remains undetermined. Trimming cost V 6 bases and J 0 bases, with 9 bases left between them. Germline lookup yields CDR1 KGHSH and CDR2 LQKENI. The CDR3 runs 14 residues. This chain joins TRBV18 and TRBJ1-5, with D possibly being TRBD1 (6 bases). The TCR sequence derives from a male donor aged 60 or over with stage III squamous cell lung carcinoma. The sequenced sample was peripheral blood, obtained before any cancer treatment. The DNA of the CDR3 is TGTGCCAGCTCCCCAGGGGTTAGCAATCAGCCCCAGCATTTT. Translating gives CASSPGVSNQPQHF.